The clone carrying this TCR beta chain was seen repeatedly, ten times or more. The antigen is unknown. One junction end does not reproduce the germline sequence, and a read error may be involved. This record belongs to a study of blood T cells in healthy people across ages. Findings and limits, study-wide: Reliance upon unsorted PBMCs precluded definitive naive versus antigen-experienced comparison.

Sample-barcoded 5' priming and a J-beta primer mix drove a second PCR of about 7 to 11 cycles. TCRdb ran MiXCR on the 5' RACE reads and lists one entry per CDR3 protein. In the table there are under 1 million distinct CDR3 sequences, under 45% of which are singletons. This CDR3 contains 14 residues. The germline V gene encodes CDR1 SGHRS and CDR2 YFSETQ. The sequence was obtained from a man aged 60 to 75 in good health. The chain couples TRBV5-1 to TRBJ2-7; 7 nucleotides align to TRBD2. Material for sequencing was blood. CDR3 amino acids: CASSLAGTTYEQYF. In DNA form, the CDR3 reads TGTGCCAGCAGTTTAGCAGGGACTACCTACGAGCAGTACTTC.